The rows below give T cell receptor beta chains drawn from one sample of a study of shared clonotypes between healthy human individuals. Method: immunoSEQ multiplex PCR; TCRdb's copy keeps in-frame clones and lacks some. The sample consists of 150,000 to 200,000 clones, over 50% of them appearing once. The sequenced sample was memory CD4+ T cells sorted from blood. These receptors all stem from a man aged 30 to 39 in good health. Each CDR3 is given with its conserved first and last residue. The D gene is left open where the match is weak. Clone size is not always given. Where it is, it says once, few, many or a class for expanded clones.

clone_size: .
d_call: .
j_call: TRBJ2-3
v_call: TRBV6-1
cdr3_nt: TGTGCCACCTCCTGGGGACCCACAGATACGCAGTATTTT
cdr3_aa: CATSWGPTDTQYF

clone_size: .
d_call: .
j_call: TRBJ1-5
v_call: TRBV2
cdr3_nt: TGTGCCAGCAGTGGAAATAGCAATCAGCCCCAGCATTTT
cdr3_aa: CASSGNSNQPQHF

clone_size: .
d_call: TRBD1
j_call: TRBJ2-7
v_call: TRBV5-1
cdr3_nt: TGCGCCAGCAGCCCACAGGGGGCGGTAAACGAGCAGTACTTC
cdr3_aa: CASSPQGAVNEQYF

clone_size: .
d_call: .
j_call: TRBJ2-1
v_call: TRBV5-4
cdr3_nt: .
cdr3_aa: CASRWAGGSEFF

clone_size: .
d_call: TRBD2
j_call: TRBJ2-3
v_call: TRBV5-6
cdr3_nt: TGTGCCAGCAGCTCCCTTACTAGCGGGAGGGCCATAGATACGCAGTATTTT
cdr3_aa: CASSSLTSGRAIDTQYF

clone_size: .
d_call: .
j_call: TRBJ1-1
v_call: TRBV5-1
cdr3_nt: TGCGCCAGCAGCCCCACGACACTGAACACTGAAGCTTTCTTT
cdr3_aa: CASSPTTLNTEAFF

clone_size: once
d_call: .
j_call: TRBJ1-2
v_call: TRBV7-2
cdr3_nt: TGTGCCAGCCCTGGGGGCGGTGGCTACACCTTC
cdr3_aa: CASPGGGGYTF

clone_size: .
d_call: .
j_call: TRBJ2-1
v_call: TRBV10-1
cdr3_nt: TGCGCCAGCAGTGAGTCACTTGGACAGATCGGGTTCTTC
cdr3_aa: CASSESLGQIGFF

clone_size: few
d_call: TRBD1
j_call: TRBJ2-2
v_call: TRBV29-1
cdr3_nt: TGCAGCGCCAAGGACAGGGCGGACACCGGGGAGCTGTTTTTT
cdr3_aa: CSAKDRADTGELFF

clone_size: once
d_call: TRBD2
j_call: TRBJ2-3
v_call: TRBV7-6
cdr3_nt: TGTGCCAGCAGCAAGGGACTAGCTGGAGATACGCAGTATTTT
cdr3_aa: CASSKGLAGDTQYF

clone_size: .
d_call: TRBD1
j_call: TRBJ1-2
v_call: TRBV7-2
cdr3_nt: TGTGCCAGCAGCCATTATCAGGGGGGAGATGGCTACACCTTC
cdr3_aa: CASSHYQGGDGYTF

clone_size: .
d_call: .
j_call: TRBJ2-7
v_call: TRBV6-1
cdr3_nt: TGTGCCAGCAACAGGGCTTCCTACGAGCAGTACTTC
cdr3_aa: CASNRASYEQYF

clone_size: few
d_call: .
j_call: TRBJ1-2
v_call: TRBV19
cdr3_nt: TGTGCCAGTAGTATTGGTGGGGGCTGGAGCTATGGCTACACCTTC
cdr3_aa: CASSIGGGWSYGYTF

clone_size: few
d_call: TRBD1
j_call: TRBJ2-5
v_call: TRBV29-1
cdr3_nt: TGCAGCGTTGACCAAGGACAGGGAGAGACCCAGTACTTC
cdr3_aa: CSVDQGQGETQYF

clone_size: .
d_call: .
j_call: TRBJ2-5
v_call: TRBV5-4
cdr3_nt: TGTGCCAGCAGCTCCGCCGCAGGGGAGACCCAGTACTTC
cdr3_aa: CASSSAAGETQYF

clone_size: .
d_call: .
j_call: TRBJ2-5
v_call: TRBV5-4
cdr3_nt: TGTGCCAGCAGCACCCAGAATTACCAAGAGACCCAGTACTTC
cdr3_aa: CASSTQNYQETQYF

clone_size: .
d_call: .
j_call: TRBJ1-5
v_call: TRBV5-4
cdr3_nt: TGTGCCAGCAGCCCGGGGACGGACCATAATCAGCCCCAGCATTTT
cdr3_aa: CASSPGTDHNQPQHF